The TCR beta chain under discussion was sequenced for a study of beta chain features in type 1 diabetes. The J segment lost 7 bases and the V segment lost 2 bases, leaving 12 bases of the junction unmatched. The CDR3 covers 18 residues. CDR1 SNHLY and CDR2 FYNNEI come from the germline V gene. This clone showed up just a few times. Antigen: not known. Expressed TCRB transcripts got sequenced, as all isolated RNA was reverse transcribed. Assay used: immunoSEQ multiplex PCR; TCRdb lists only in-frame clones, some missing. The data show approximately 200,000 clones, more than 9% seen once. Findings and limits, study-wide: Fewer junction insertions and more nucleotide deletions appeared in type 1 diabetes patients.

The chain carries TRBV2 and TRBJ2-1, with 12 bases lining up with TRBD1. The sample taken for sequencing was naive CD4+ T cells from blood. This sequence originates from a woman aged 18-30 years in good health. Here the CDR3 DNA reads TGTGCCAGCAGTGAAACCACGTTCGGGACAGGGGGCCGGAATGAGCAGTTCTTC. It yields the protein CASSETTFGTGGRNEQFF.